These 8 T cell receptor beta chains were all obtained from the same sample, sequenced in a study of regulatory T cells in long-lasting Graves disease. Libraries of TCR beta came from iRepertoire HTBI primers plus Arm-PCR of CDR3 regions. TCRdb re-analysed the multiplex PCR reads in MiXCR, keeping a single row per CDR3 protein. The sample lists 350,000 to 550,000 distinct CDR3 sequences, about 15% occurring once. The time point was: newly diagnosed GD, antithyroid drugs for less than 3 months. The TCR library was prepared using RNA isolated from PBMCs. This same sample was also taken into another study, of T cells in Graves' hyperthyroidism and ophthalmopathy.

Source: peripheral blood mononuclear cells (PBMCs), taken at new diagnosis, from a patient treated with antithyroid drugs. The receptors were gathered from a woman aged 30 to 39 with Graves disease.

In this sample, this clonotype turned up a few times. This chain joins TRBV27 and TRBJ2-2, with TRBD1 matching over 12 bases. Germline V gene sequence: CDR1 MNHEY, CDR2 SMNVEV (reference sequence). The J segment lost 0 bases and the V segment lost 6 bases, leaving 8 bases of the junction unmatched. This CDR3 comprises 18 residues. The CDR3 region is CASRSRGQGAANTGELFF. CDR3 nucleotides: TGTGCCAGCAGATCCCGGGGACAGGGGGCTGCGAACACCGGGGAGCTGTTTTTT.

In its sample, this clonotype was seen many times. This sequence joins TRBV13 and TRBJ2-7; TRBD1 aligns across 7 bases. J gave up 5 bases and V 6 bases, and 7 bases lay outside the gene matches. The CDR3 is 13 residues long. The V gene's germline CDR1 is PRHDT and CDR2 FYEKMQ (reference sequence). CDR3 in amino acids: CASSLDRVNEQYF. The DNA of the CDR3 is TGTGCCAGCAGTCTTGACAGGGTCAACGAGCAGTACTTC.

This clonotype appeared many times. V gene TRBV2 combines with J gene TRBJ2-3; maybe TRBD2 (6 bases). The CDR3 has 18 residues. The germline V gene has CDR1 SNHLY and CDR2 FYNNEI. V shed 4 bases and J shed 0 bases, with 20 bases lying between them. Written as DNA, the CDR3 is TGTGCCAGCAGTGGTCCCTCCCCTCTAGCGAAGAGCACAGATACGCAGTATTTT. This translates into CASSGPSPLAKSTDTQYF.

This clonotype was recorded at least ten times. J is TRBJ2-2 and V is TRBV11-3; 7 bases map to TRBD2. Germline V gene sequence: CDR1 SGHNT, CDR2 YENEEA. J was trimmed by 7 bases and V by 5 bases; bases with no gene match: 7. The CDR3 totals 14 residues. The CDR3 region is CASSQSGTIGELFF. CDR3 bases: TGTGCCAGCAGCCAGAGCGGGACGATCGGGGAGCTGTTTTTT.

The sample holds many counts of this clonotype. The rearrangement links TRBV10-3 to TRBJ1-2, with D tentatively TRBD1 (5 bases). The CDR3 is made up of 16 amino acids. Germline V gene sequence: CDR1 ENHRY, CDR2 SYGVKD. The V and J ends lost 1 base and 0 bases respectively, with 12 bases between them. CDR3 sequence: CAISEFPGPSNYGYTF. CDR3 nucleotide sequence: TGTGCCATCAGTGAGTTTCCAGGGCCCTCTAACTATGGCTACACCTTC.

This clonotype was counted at least ten times. The rearrangement uses TRBV27 and TRBJ1-1; D remains unclear. This CDR3 comprises 11 residues. V lost 7 bases and J lost 5, with 8 bases in between. Per the germline V gene, CDR1 is MNHEY and CDR2 is SMNVEV (reference sequence). The CDR3 loop is CASIVGTEAFF. For the CDR3, the DNA is TGTGCCAGCATCGTTGGGACTGAAGCTTTCTTT.

This sequence joins TRBV5-4 and TRBJ2-4; a possible D gene is TRBD2 (6 bases). Per the germline V gene, CDR1 is SGHNT and CDR2 is YYREEE (reference sequence). The CDR3 is 15 amino acids. The V end lost 0 bases, the J end lost 7 bases, and 14 bases lay between the germline ends. The chain's CDR3 is CASSLDPGEDNIQYF. As DNA, the CDR3 is TGTGCCAGCAGCTTGGACCCCGGGGAGGATAACATTCAGTACTTC.

This clonotype was detected many times. This chain links TRBV12-3 or TRBV12-4 with TRBJ2-1, with TRBD2 as a possible D gene (6 bases). This CDR3 comprises 14 residues. Trimming removed 6 bases from V and 8 bases from J, with 17 bases in between. The DNA for the CDR3 is TGTGCCAGCAGCGGGACTGGCCCCGGGGATGAGCAGTTCTTC. Translating gives CASSGTGPGDEQFF.